This is a list of T cell receptor beta chains from one sample in a study of tumor-infiltrating lymphocytes in primary liver carcinoma. TCRdb ran MiXCR on the multiplex PCR reads and lists one entry per CDR3 protein. The profile covers around 25,000 distinct CDR3 sequences, with around 79% appearing a single time and approximately 45% taken by the ten largest. The sequenced material came from liver tumor tissue from sampling region 3. The receptors originated from a man aged 35-49 years with primary liver carcinoma and hepatitis B virus infection. The CDR3 runs from the conserved cysteine through the conserved F or W. A D gene is named only where the DNA matches it firmly. Not all rows give a size; the values are once, few, many and, for expanded clones, a class.

clone size	CDR3 length	J gene	D gene	V gene	CDR3 DNA	CDR3 protein
-	14	TRBJ2-7	-	TRBV5-4	TGTGCCAGCAGCTGGGAGAAGGGGCTAGCGGAGCAGTACTTC	CASSWEKGLAEQYF
-	16	TRBJ2-5	TRBD2	TRBV11-2	TGTGCCGGTAGCCATACACCTGGCGGGGGGAAAGAGACCCAGTACTTC	CAGSHTPGGGKETQYF
-	19	TRBJ2-7	TRBD2	TRBV10-3	TGTGCCATCACTAAACAACCGGGACTAGCGGGAGGGTTCTCCTACGAGCAGTACTTC	CAITKQPGLAGGFSYEQYF
-	14	TRBJ1-4	-	TRBV6-5	TGTGGCAGCATCCATCGAAGGGGTAATGAAAAACTGTTTTTT	CGSIHRRGNEKLFF
-	15	TRBJ2-3	-	TRBV11-2	TGTGTCAGGAGCCCAGGGTATAGATCGGGAGATACACAGTATTTT	CVRSPGYRSGDTQYF
-	13	TRBJ2-7	TRBD2	TRBV7-2	TGTGCCAGCAGCCGGGCGGGGGGTTACGAGCAGTACTTC	CASSRAGGYEQYF
-	14	TRBJ1-1	TRBD1	TRBV14	TGTGCCAGCACCCGTCGCCGAGGGGGCATTGAAGCTTTCTTT	CASTRRRGGIEAFF
once	19	TRBJ2-7	TRBD2	TRBV10-3	TGTACCATCACCAAACGATCGGGACTATCGAGAGGGTTCTCCTACGAGCAGTACTTC	CTITKRSGLSRGFSYEQYF
-	16	TRBJ2-5	TRBD2	TRBV5-1	TGCGTCAGCAGCTCGGACGGGCGGGGGATCCAAGAGACCCAGTACTTC	CVSSSDGRGIQETQYF
many	14	TRBJ2-4	TRBD2	TRBV11-2	TGTGCCAGCAGCCCCCAGCGGGGGTGGGACATTCAGTACTTC	CASSPQRGWDIQYF
-	18	TRBJ2-1	-	TRBV7-8	TGTGCCAGCAGCTCGCTTGGAGACTCAGCGGTCTCCTACAATGAGCAGTTCTTC	CASSSLGDSAVSYNEQFF
-	20	TRBJ2-6	-	TRBV4-1	TGCGCCAGCAGCCAAGGTCCCGCGATAGGGGGTTCCTCTGGGGCCAACGTCCTGACTTTC	CASSQGPAIGGSSGANVLTF
few	15	TRBJ2-7	-	TRBV2	TGTGCCAGCAATGAGAACAGGGCGATCTCCTGCGAGCAGTACTTC	CASNENRAISCEQYF
-	15	TRBJ2-1	-	TRBV6-1	TGTGCCAGTAGTGAAGTGGGCAGGGTGCGAACTTCCGAGTTCTTC	CASSEVGRVRTSEFF
few	13	TRBJ1-1	-	TRBV18	TGTGCCAGCTCACCCGGACGAGAGACTGAAGCTTTCTTT	CASSPGRETEAFF
medium-sized	17	TRBJ2-3	TRBD2	TRBV6-6	TGTGCCAGCAGACCCCCGACTAGCGGGAGGAGAACAGATACGCAGTATTTT	CASRPPTSGRRTDTQYF
once	15	TRBJ2-7	-	TRBV6-5	TGTGCCGGCAGAAAAAAGCTGGAGGCCATGGGTAAGCGGTACTTC	CAGRKKLEAMGKRYF
-	13	TRBJ2-7	-	TRBV4-1	TGCGCCAGCAGCCAAGGCGGACCCTACGAGCAATACTTC	CASSQGGPYEQYF
-	16	TRBJ2-1	-	TRBV1	TGCACTAGCTGCCAATTGGCTAGCGGGTCCTACAATGAGCAGTTCTTC	CTSCQLASGSYNEQFF
-	16	TRBJ2-2	-	TRBV12-3/TRBV12-4	TGTGCCAGAAGTTCACGGGACTGGCGGTTCACCAGGGAGCTGTTTTTT	CARSSRDWRFTRELFF
once	15	TRBJ2-1	-	TRBV4-1	TGCGCCAGCAGTCAAAGTAGCGGATGGAGCAATGTGCAGTTCTTC	CASSQSSGWSNVQFF
-	14	TRBJ2-3	-	TRBV25-1	TGTGCCAGCAGTGATGTCTTTCGCACAGTTATGCAGTATTTT	CASSDVFRTVMQYF
-	18	TRBJ2-7	TRBD2	TRBV4-2	TGTGCCATCAGTGGAAAGCCGGGACTAGCGGGGGGGCCACACGAGCAGTACTTC	CAISGKPGLAGGPHEQYF
medium-sized	11	TRBJ2-1	-	TRBV6-2/TRBV6-3	TGTGCCAGCAGTTATCGTGCCTCCTTGTTCTTC	CASSYRASLFF
once	14	TRBJ2-2	-	TRBV4-1	TGCGCCAGCAGCCAAAACTCGAACACCGGGGAGCTGTTTTTT	CASSQNSNTGELFF
-	15	TRBJ2-7	-	TRBV6-5	TGTGCCAGCGGAAAAAAGCTGGAGGCCATGGGTGGGCAGTACTTC	CASGKKLEAMGGQYF
-	14	TRBJ2-7	-	TRBV29-1	TGCATCGTTGTTTTAGCGGAAGCATTCTACGAGCAATACTTC	CIVVLAEAFYEQYF
-	15	TRBJ2-1	TRBD1	TRBV6-5	TGTGCCAGGAGTTTCCTGACAGGGTCCTACAATGAGCAGTCCTTC	CARSFLTGSYNEQSF
-	13	TRBJ1-5	-	TRBV6-1	TGTGCCAGCAGTGATATTGGGGATCAGCCCCAGCATTTC	CASSDIGDQPQHF
-	16	TRBJ2-1	TRBD2	TRBV11-2	TGTGACAGCAGCTTTAGACTAGCGGGAGGGCCGGATGAGCAGTTCTTC	CDSSFRLAGGPDEQFF
-	13	TRBJ2-7	TRBD1	TRBV13	TGTGCCAGGAGCTTCGGACAGGGCTACGAGCAATACTTC	CARSFGQGYEQYF
-	15	TRBJ2-3	TRBD1	TRBV6-1	TGTGCCAGCAGTGAAGCGACAGGGGCCACATATACGCAGTATTTT	CASSEATGATYTQYF
-	18	TRBJ2-3	TRBD2	TRBV11-2	TGTGCCAGTGGCTTAGCGGGGTCGTCTTCGTCAAGCACAGATATGCAGTATTTT	CASGLAGSSSSSTDMQYF
many	15	TRBJ1-1	-	TRBV5-1	TGCGCCAGCAGCTTGGACGGCCGCCCAAACACTGAAGCTTTCTTT	CASSLDGRPNTEAFF
-	14	TRBJ2-5	TRBD1	TRBV11-1	TGTGCCAGCAGTGGACAGGTGGTCGTGGAGACCCCGTACTTC	CASSGQVVVETPYF
-	14	TRBJ1-5	TRBD1	TRBV10-3	TGTGCCATCAGTGGGGGCGTTGGGACAGGTACGCAGCATTTT	CAISGGVGTGTQHF
-	15	TRBJ2-7	-	TRBV10-3	TGTGCCATCAGTGAGATCAGGTTAAGGGCTTACGAACAGTACTTC	CAISEIRLRAYEQYF
-	14	TRBJ1-2	TRBD1	TRBV4-1	TGCGCCAGCAGGCAGGGGGAGAGGAACTATGGCTACACCTTC	CASRQGERNYGYTF
-	15	TRBJ2-7	-	TRBV6-5	TGTGCCAGCAGTAGTCGCCCAACAGGGCTTAGCAAGCAGTACTTC	CASSSRPTGLSKQYF
-	15	TRBJ2-2	TRBD2	TRBV11-1	TGTGCCAGCATCATACTAGCGGGAGGCCCCTCCGAGCTGTCTTTT	CASIILAGGPSELSF
-	16	TRBJ2-7	TRBD2	TRBV4-3	TGCGTCTGCAGTCAAGAGCGGGGCCTCCTCCCCTACGAGCAGTACTTC	CVCSQERGLLPYEQYF
many	16	TRBJ2-2	-	TRBV5-1	TGCGCCAGCAGTGTCGGCCAGGGTGGTAGCACCGGGGAGCTGTTTTTT	CASSVGQGGSTGELFF
once	15	TRBJ1-6	-	TRBV5-4	TGTGCCAGCAGCCTATCGCAGGTGAATAGTTCACCCATCCACTTT	CASSLSQVNSSPIHF
-	18	TRBJ2-7	TRBD2	TRBV4-2	TGTGCCAGCAGTGGAAAACTGGGACTGGCGGGAGGGCCACACGAGCAATACTTC	CASSGKLGLAGGPHEQYF
-	13	TRBJ2-7	-	TRBV5-4	TGTGTCAGCGGCCTCTATAGTAGCGACGAGCAGTACTTC	CVSGLYSSDEQYF
-	15	TRBJ1-4	TRBD1	TRBV6-1	TGTGCCAACAGCGTACAGGGGGTAACTAATGAAAAACTGTTTTTT	CANSVQGVTNEKLFF
-	16	TRBJ2-1	TRBD2	TRBV29-1	TGCGGCGATGAGGGGTTAGCGGGAGATGTGTACAACGAGCAGTTCTTC	CGDEGLAGDVYNEQFF